This T cell receptor beta chain was documented in a study of blood T cells in healthy people across ages. Primers used in a second PCR of about 6 to 11 cycles were a sample-barcoded 5' primer and a J-beta primer mix. Each cDNA molecule, via a template-switch adaptor with 12 random nucleotides, was tagged. TCRdb reprocessed the 5' RACE reads with MiXCR, giving one entry per CDR3 protein. The table shows around 940,000 distinct CDR3 sequences, with roughly half occurring only once. General study findings and limits: A roughly linear fall in TCR beta diversity per million T cells was seen with increasing age. The study could not conclusively compare naive and antigen-experienced cells, given its unsorted PBMCs.

The donors, healthy Caucasians from Russia, were aged roughly 6 to 90. This CDR3 comprises 16 residues. The germline gives CDR1 MDHEN, CDR2 SYDVKM. Regarding this clonotype: Antigen specificity is unknown.

The chain carries TRBV28 and TRBJ2-5, with TRBD1 matching over 8 bases. Judging by the DNA end, TRBJ2-7 fits better; the J call may be wrong. The sample taken for sequencing was blood. The sequence was obtained from a woman aged 60 to 75 in good health. The CDR3 here is CASSFPQTGVDYEQYF. The CDR3 nucleotides read TGTGCCAGCAGTTTCCCCCAGACAGGGGTCGACTACGAGCAGTACTTC.